The 11 T cell receptor beta chains reported below all come from one sample, sequenced in a study of shared clonotypes between healthy human individuals. TCRdb's copy holds only in-frame clones and misses some; the assay was immunoSEQ multiplex PCR. The sample has approximately 2,000,000 clones, around 92% seen once. The sequencing sample was made of naive CD4+ T cells from PBMCs. The subset: CD45RA+ positively selected. The receptors were gathered from a man in his late teens or twenties in good health. Some clones in this sample may be carry-over from other donors' samples.

This chain uses TRBV9 with TRBJ1-1; possible D gene TRBD1, 5 bases. The germline CDR1 and CDR2 sequences are SGDLS and YYNGEE. The CDR3 is 16 amino acids. With 6 bases removed from V and 3 bases from J, the gap between germline ends came to 21 bases. CDR3 coding DNA: TGTGCCAGCACCCCTGGCCCTCAGGGTAGGTACACTGAAGCTTTCTTT. This encodes CASTPGPQGRYTEAFF. The variable domain in full, completed from reference TRBV9 and TRBJ1-1, reads DSGVTQTPKHLITATGQRVTLRCSPRSGDLSVYWYQQSLDQGLQFLIQYYNGEERAKGNILERFSAQQFPDLHSELNLSSLELGDSALYFCASTPGPQGRYTEAFFGQGTRLTVV.

The chain uses TRBV5-4 and TRBJ2-1; 15 bases are a match to TRBD2. The CDR3 runs to 16 residues. Germline CDR1 is SGHNT and CDR2 is YYREEE (reference sequence). After removal of 3 bases from V and 9 bases from J, the junction contained 7 bases not matched to a gene. The CDR3 bases are TGTGCCAGCAGCTCGGGGGGACTAGCGGGAGGCGGTGAGCAGTTCTTC. Translation gives CASSSGGLAGGGEQFF.

The chain carries TRBV28 and TRBJ1-3, with 8 positions matching TRBD1. Germline V CDR1 and CDR2: MDHEN, SYDVKM. The J segment lost 8 bases and the V segment lost 4 bases, leaving 10 bases of the junction unmatched. The CDR3 runs to 15 residues. The CDR3 DNA follows: TGTGCCAGCAGTTCGAGGACAGGGATTAGAGACACCATATATTTT. Its translation: CASSSRTGIRDTIYF.

The CDR3 region has the DNA TGTGCTAGTGGTGTCGGACTATCGGGGGCAGATACGCAGTATTTT. It encodes CASGVGLSGADTQYF. This chain joins TRBV12-5 and TRBJ2-3; perhaps TRBD2 as D (6 bases). The V end lost 5 bases, the J end lost 4 bases, and 16 bases lay between the germline ends. CDR3 length: 15 amino acids. Germline values: CDR1 LGHNT, CDR2 FRNRAP.

J is TRBJ2-6 and V is TRBV7-9; D not certain. The germline gives CDR1 SEHNR, CDR2 FQNEAQ (reference sequence). V was shortened by 9 bases and J by 4 bases, with 4 bases between the two germline ends. The CDR3 spans 11 residues. CDR3 coding DNA: TGTGCCAGTGCGGGGGCCAACGTCCTGACTTTC. Residues: CASAGANVLTF.

The chain recombines TRBV18 with TRBJ1-5, with TRBD1 identical over 9 bases. Germline CDR1 reads KGHSH; CDR2 reads LQKENI. V gave up 3 bases and J gave up 3 bases; unmatched junction bases: 3. The CDR3 totals 15 residues. The CDR3 loop reads CASSPGTGTNQPQHF. The CDR3 DNA is TGTGCCAGCTCACCCGGGACAGGGACCAATCAGCCCCAGCATTTT.

The chain has TRBV5-6 and TRBJ2-2; 7 nucleotides agree with TRBD1. The CDR3 is 14 residues long. The junction had 7 bases not matched to a gene; V was cut back by 5 bases and J by 6 bases. Germline V gives CDR1 SGHDT, CDR2 YYEEEE. The CDR3 spells CASSLTGTAGELFF. The CDR3 region has the DNA TGTGCCAGCAGTTTGACAGGGACCGCCGGGGAGCTGTTTTTT.

The chain couples TRBV27 to TRBJ2-1, with 9 bases fitting TRBD2. The V gene end was trimmed by 4 bases and the J gene end by 8 bases; junction bases not matched to a gene: 9. The germline CDR1 and CDR2 sequences are MNHEY and SMNVEV (reference sequence). The CDR3 has 15 residues. The CDR3 sequence is CASSSLLAGRDEQFF. Written as DNA, the CDR3 is TGTGCCAGCAGTTCCCTCCTAGCGGGACGGGATGAGCAGTTCTTC.

This clone occurred a few times. The chain recombines TRBV30 with TRBJ2-2, with D perhaps assigned TRBD1 or TRBD2 (5 bases each). CDR1 and CDR2 from the germline V gene are GTSNPN and SVGIG (reference sequence). Trimming stripped 3 bases from V and 4 bases from J, with 9 bases between. This CDR3 contains 13 residues. This CDR3 is CAWRPGPTGELFF. CDR3 in DNA: TGTGCCTGGAGGCCGGGGCCCACCGGGGAGCTGTTTTTT.

The chain is built from TRBV5-8 and TRBJ1-1, with D perhaps TRBD1 (6 bases). V was trimmed by 4 bases and J by 12 bases, leaving 19 bases between them. Germline values: CDR1 SGHTS, CDR2 YDEGEE. This CDR3 spans 13 amino acids. Here the CDR3 reads CASSRGTGYLTFF. The CDR3 DNA reads TGTGCCAGCAGCAGGGGGACGGGTTACTTGACTTTCTTT.

This clone came up a few times. Other DNA sequences in this specimen translate into the identical CDR3. This chain uses TRBV5-1 with TRBJ1-2, with a possible D match to TRBD1 (5 bases). The CDR3 has 13 residues. Deletions cut 0 bases from V and 7 bases from J, with 10 bases between. Germline lookup yields CDR1 SGHRS and CDR2 YFSETQ. The CDR3 DNA sequence: TGCGCCAGCAGCTTGGGGCAGGGAGGTGGCTACACCTTC. This translates into CASSLGQGGGYTF. Full variable domain (outside the CDR3, taken from reference TRBV5-1 and TRBJ1-2): KAGVTQTPRYLIKTRGQQVTLSCSPISGHRSVSWYQQTPGQGLQFLFEYFSETQRNKGNFPGRFSGRQFSNSRSEMNVSTLELGDSALYLCASSLGQGGGYTFGSGTRLTVV.